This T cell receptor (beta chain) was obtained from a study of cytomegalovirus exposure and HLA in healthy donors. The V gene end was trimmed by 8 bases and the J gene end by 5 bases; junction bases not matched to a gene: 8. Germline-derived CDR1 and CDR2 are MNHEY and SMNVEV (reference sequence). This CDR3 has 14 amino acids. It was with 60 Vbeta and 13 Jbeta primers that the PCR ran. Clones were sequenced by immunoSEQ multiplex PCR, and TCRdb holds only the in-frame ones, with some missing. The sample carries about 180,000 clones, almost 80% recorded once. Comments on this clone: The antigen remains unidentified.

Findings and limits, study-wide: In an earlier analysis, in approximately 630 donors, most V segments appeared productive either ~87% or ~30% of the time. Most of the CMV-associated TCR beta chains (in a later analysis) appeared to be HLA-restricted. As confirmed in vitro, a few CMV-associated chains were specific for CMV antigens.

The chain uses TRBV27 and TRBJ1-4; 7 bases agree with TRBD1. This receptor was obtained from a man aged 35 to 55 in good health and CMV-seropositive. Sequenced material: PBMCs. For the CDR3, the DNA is TGTGCCAGCGCTAAGGGACAGCGGAATGAAAAACTGTTTTTT. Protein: CASAKGQRNEKLFF.